This passage covers 25 T cell receptor beta chains from one sample sequenced in a study of blood T cell repertoires in COVID-19. Libraries were prepared by immunoSEQ multiplex PCR; TCRdb keeps only in-frame clonotypes and omits some of them. In the table there are about 260,000 clones, 83% of which are singletons. The sample comprised peripheral blood. These receptors were collected from a woman in her fifties or sixties who had recovered from COVID-19.

This chain links TRBV19 with TRBJ2-1, with 9 positions matching TRBD1. This CDR3 has 13 residues. Trimming took 10 bases from V and 8 from J; bases not matched to a gene: 9. Germline CDR1 LNHDA, CDR2 SQIVND (reference sequence). The CDR3 DNA reads as TGTGCCACCTCCGGGACAGGGTACCATGAGCAGTTCTTC. It codes for CATSGTGYHEQFF.

The chain is built from TRBV7-2 and TRBJ1-4; D uncertain. The CDR3 runs 16 residues. The V gene's germline CDR1 is SGHTA and CDR2 FQGNSA. Deletions cut 0 bases from V and 5 bases from J, with 13 bases between. Here the CDR3 DNA reads TGTGCCAGCAGCTTAGCCAGGCTGGGAGGCAATGAAAAACTGTTTTTT. This codes for CASSLARLGGNEKLFF.

V usage is TRBV7-2 and J usage is TRBJ2-1, with D hard to call. The CDR3 consists of 15 residues. Germline values: CDR1 SGHTA, CDR2 FQGNSA. The V end was cut by 0 bases, the J end by 2 bases, with 8 bases between. CDR3 residues: CASSLAPRTYNEQFF. The CDR3 coding sequence is TGTGCCAGCAGCTTAGCCCCGAGGACCTACAATGAGCAGTTCTTC.

In DNA form, the CDR3 reads TGTGCCAGCAGAAAAGGAGGCGGCCCAAATGAGCAGTTCTTC. This encodes CASRKGGGPNEQFF. This chain connects TRBV6-5 to TRBJ2-1; D may be TRBD2 (5 bases). The CDR3 spans 14 residues. The germline CDR1 and CDR2 sequences are MNHEY and SVGAGI. Trimming removed 6 bases from V and 7 bases from J, with 16 bases in between.

The chain has TRBV6-4 and TRBJ1-6; tentative D call: TRBD1 (5 bases). Germline V gene sequence: CDR1 MRHNA, CDR2 SNTAGT. Trimming pared 0 bases from V and 7 bases from J, leaving 10 bases between. The CDR3 has 15 amino acids. DNA for the CDR3: TGTGCCAGCAGTGACTCGCGGGGGAGAAATTCACCCCTCCACTTT. It is translated as CASSDSRGRNSPLHF.

In regard to this clone: One end of the junction is discordant with germline, which a read error may explain. This chain connects TRBV19 to TRBJ2-3; TRBD1 matches at 8 bases. The CDR3 loop spans 15 amino acids. Germline values: CDR1 LNHDA, CDR2 SQIVND (reference sequence). The CDR3 DNA sequence: TGTGCAAGTAACCCCCGACAGGGGCAGCAAGATACGCAGTATTTT. Its translation: CASNPRQGQQDTQYF.

This chain joins TRBV18 and TRBJ2-3, with 14 bases that match TRBD2. Germline CDR1 and CDR2: KGHSH and LQKENI. J gave up 2 bases and V 3 bases, and 4 bases lay outside the gene matches. The CDR3 has 17 residues. In DNA, the CDR3 is TGTGCCAGCTCACCGGGACTAGCGGGGGCCTTCACAGATACGCAGTATTTT. It encodes CASSPGLAGAFTDTQYF. Full variable domain (remainder filled in from reference TRBV18 and TRBJ2-3): NAGVMQNPRHLVRRRGQEARLRCSPMKGHSHVYWYRQLPEEGLKFMVYLQKENIIDESGMPKERFSAEFPKEGPSILRIQQVVRGDSAAYFCASSPGLAGAFTDTQYFGPGTRLTVL.

The chain employs TRBV5-6 and TRBJ1-4; D is ambiguous. V was cut by 4 bases and J by 6 bases, with 13 bases left in between. The CDR3 has 14 residues. Germline CDR1 SGHDT, CDR2 YYEEEE. The CDR3 region has the DNA TGTGCCAGCAGCGGAGGCGGGGTCGATGAAAAACTGTTTTTT. This encodes CASSGGGVDEKLFF.

By sample share, this clone is medium-sized (0.01 to 0.1%). This chain joins TRBV7-8 and TRBJ1-1; TRBD1 agrees at 8 bases. The germline CDR1 and CDR2 sequences are SGHVS and FQNEAQ. The CDR3 consists of 16 residues. The V gene end was trimmed by 5 bases and the J gene end by 7 bases; junction bases not matched to a gene: 15. The CDR3 is CASSTEVAGGWGEAFF. CDR3 nucleotide sequence: TGTGCCAGCAGCACAGAGGTGGCAGGGGGCTGGGGTGAAGCTTTCTTT.

The rearrangement links TRBV7-2 to TRBJ2-3; 15 bases line up with TRBD2. The germline V gene encodes CDR1 SGHTA and CDR2 FQGNSA. The CDR3 spans 18 residues. J lost 3 bases, V lost 3 bases, and 7 bases had no gene match. This CDR3 is CASSFGLAGGVGTDTQYF. CDR3 nucleotide sequence: TGTGCCAGCAGCTTCGGACTAGCGGGGGGGGTAGGTACAGATACGCAGTATTTT.

The chain couples TRBV5-1 to TRBJ2-5; 12 bases agree with TRBD1. CDR3 length: 18 residues. After removal of 3 bases from V and 5 bases from J, the junction contained 14 bases not matched to a gene. The germline CDR1 and CDR2 sequences are SGHRS and YFSETQ. The CDR3 DNA reads as TGCGCCAGCAGCTCACGAGCCGGGACAGGGGGCGGGAGGGAGACCCAGTACTTC. Its protein product is CASSSRAGTGGGRETQYF.

The chain links TRBV19 to TRBJ1-3; D might be TRBD1 (5 bases). Trimming removed 8 bases at V and 0 bases at J, with 14 bases between. The CDR3 totals 15 residues. CDR1 and CDR2 from the germline V gene are LNHDA and SQIVND (reference sequence). The CDR3 here is CASRRGGSSGNTIYF. The CDR3 bases are TGTGCCAGTCGCCGGGGGGGTTCCTCTGGAAACACCATATATTTT.

The chain links TRBV11-2 to TRBJ2-7; D uncertain. Trimming left V 2 bases short and J 2 bases short, with 13 bases between. The CDR3 runs to 15 residues. Germline V gene sequence: CDR1 SGHAT, CDR2 FQNNGV. Here the CDR3 reads CASSLLQFTTYEQYF. DNA for the CDR3: TGTGCCAGCAGCTTACTACAGTTCACCACCTACGAGCAGTACTTC.

This sequence joins TRBV5-1 and TRBJ1-6, with 8 bases matching TRBD1. This CDR3 is 15 amino acids long. CDR1 and CDR2 (germline): SGHRS, YFSETQ. V shed 2 bases, J shed 10 bases, and the junction held 8 bases outside the gene matches. The CDR3 nucleotides are TGCGCCAGCAGCTTTCTGGACAGGGACGTGTCACCCCTCCACTTT. As protein: CASSFLDRDVSPLHF.

To note about this clone: Relative to the germline gene, one junction end is altered; a read error may explain this. V is TRBV5-1 and J is TRBJ1-4; 8 bases align to TRBD1. The CDR3 contains 16 residues. Germline loops: CDR1 SGHRS, CDR2 YFSETQ. CDR3 loop: CTSSPLTGVGDEKLFF. The CDR3, as DNA: TGCACCAGCAGCCCTCTGACAGGGGTTGGAGATGAAAAACTGTTTTTT.

The rearrangement uses TRBV28 and TRBJ2-5; 7 bases map to TRBD1. This CDR3 spans 14 amino acids. V dropped 5 bases and J dropped 2; count of bases not matched to a gene: 5. CDR1 MDHEN and CDR2 SYDVKM come from the germline V gene. CDR3 coding DNA: TGTGCCAGCAGTCTCTACAGGGGACAAGAGACCCAGTACTTC. This codes for CASSLYRGQETQYF.

This clone was seen once. V and J are TRBV11-1 and TRBJ2-3; 9 nucleotides match TRBD2. CDR1 is SGHAT and CDR2 is FQDESV in the germline V gene (reference sequence). Germline trimming cut 9 bases from V and 3 bases from J; bases unmatched to any gene: 7. The CDR3 loop spans 14 amino acids. The CDR3 spells CASRRGGNTDTQYF. CDR3 nucleotide sequence: TGTGCCAGTAGGCGGGGGGGCAATACAGATACGCAGTATTTT.

The chain recombines TRBV5-1 with TRBJ2-2; TRBD2 matches at 7 bases. The CDR3 has 16 amino acids. Looked up from germline, CDR1 is SGHRS and CDR2 is YFSETQ. After removal of 7 bases from V and 2 bases from J, the junction contained 11 bases not matched to a gene. The CDR3 coding sequence is TGCGCCAGCTCTCGCAGACTAGCCGAAAACACCGGGGAGCTGTTTTTT. This gives the protein CASSRRLAENTGELFF.

This rearrangement joins TRBV27 to TRBJ2-5; D might be TRBD2 (6 bases). Germline V gene data show CDR1 as MNHEY and CDR2 as SMNVEV (reference sequence). The CDR3 is made up of 12 amino acids. Between the trimmed V and J ends, which lost 4 bases and 7 bases, there was a span of 10 bases. CDR3 protein: CASSSPGGTQYF. The CDR3 DNA sequence: TGTGCCAGCAGTTCCCCCGGGGGGACCCAGTACTTC.

The chain's CDR3 is CASRSGQGADGNTIYF. The CDR3 coding sequence is TGTGCCAGCAGGTCCGGACAGGGCGCGGATGGAAACACCATATATTTT. The J gene is TRBJ1-3, the V gene TRBV6-6; 8 bases line up with TRBD1. The V and J ends lost 6 bases and 3 bases, in that order; junction bases with no gene match: 10. The CDR3 has 16 amino acids. Germline CDR1 reads MNHNY; CDR2 reads SVGAGI (reference sequence).

CDR3 nucleotides: TGTGCCAGCAGTTTAAGTAGCTCCTACGAGCAGTACTTC. Protein sequence: CASSLSSSYEQYF. This chain connects TRBV12-3 or TRBV12-4 to TRBJ2-7, with D unclear. V was pared by 2 bases and J by 0 bases, with 5 bases between. CDR3 length: 13 amino acids.

J is TRBJ2-7 and V is TRBV5-5; 8 bases are a match to TRBD1. CDR3 length: 15 amino acids. V was pared by 0 bases and J by 3 bases, with 5 bases of the junction left unmatched. From germline, CDR1 is SGHKS and CDR2 YYEKEE (reference sequence). For the CDR3, the DNA is TGTGCCAGCAGCTTGGGGGGACAGGCCTTCTACGAGCAGTACTTC. Translating it yields CASSLGGQAFYEQYF. The whole variable domain, remainder taken from reference TRBV5-5 and TRBJ2-7, is DAGVTQSPTHLIKTRGQQVTLRCSPISGHKSVSWYQQVLGQGPQFIFQYYEKEERGRGNFPDRFSARQFPNYSSELNVNALLLGDSALYLCASSLGGQAFYEQYFGPGTRLTVT.

The chain links TRBV13 to TRBJ1-2; 10 bases are a match to TRBD1. V lost 3 bases to trimming and J lost 2 bases; unmatched junction nucleotides: 6. The CDR3 extends over 16 amino acids. Germline lookup yields CDR1 PRHDT and CDR2 FYEKMQ (reference sequence). This CDR3 is CASSLDRGAINYGYTF. The CDR3 DNA is TGTGCCAGCAGCTTGGACAGGGGGGCGATCAACTATGGCTACACCTTC. The full variable domain, rest sourced from reference TRBV13 and TRBJ1-2, is AAGVIQSPRHLIKEKRETATLKCYPIPRHDTVYWYQQGPGQDPQFLISFYEKMQSDKGSIPDRFSAQQFSDYHSELNMSSLELGDSALYFCASSLDRGAINYGYTFGSGTRLTVV.

This clone has only a few counts. This chain joins TRBV3-1 (or the pseudogene TRBV3-2) and TRBJ2-5; D remains unclear. Per the germline V gene, CDR1 is LGHDT and CDR2 is YNNKEL (reference sequence). This CDR3 region has 11 residues. Trimming cost V 5 bases and J 6 bases, with 7 bases left between them. In DNA form, the CDR3 reads TGTGCCAGCAGCTTGCACAAGACCCAGTACTTC. Its translation is CASSLHKTQYF.

The rearrangement links TRBV5-5 to TRBJ2-7; unclear D gene. Looked up from germline, CDR1 is SGHKS and CDR2 is YYEKEE (reference sequence). This CDR3 region has 13 residues. V lost 1 base, J lost 7 bases, and 12 bases lay in between. The CDR3 bases are TGTGCCAGCAGCTTGAGTTTAAGAGGTGAGCAGTACTTC. Protein product: CASSLSLRGEQYF.